This T cell receptor (beta chain) derives from a study of Ad26.COV2.S vaccination and SARS-CoV-2 variants. Broader study findings: Post-vaccination breadth of spike-specific CD8+ and CD4+ T cell responses was reportedly substantial. Analytic work on TCR breadth and depth might have understated the full extent of total T cell responses. Researchers reported similar non-spike TCR breadth in vaccine and placebo recipients. Those who received the vaccine showed greater spike-specific TCR breadth than those given placebo.

CDR1 SGDLS and CDR2 YYNGEE come from the germline V gene. The CDR3 length is 16 residues. With 0 bases clipped from V and 5 bases from J, the junction kept 7 bases outside the gene matches. Data came from immunoSEQ multiplex PCR; TCRdb stores just in-frame clones and leaves some out. Of some 180,000 clones listed, around 88% are singletons. A note on this clone: Its cognate antigen is unknown.

The TCR originated in a human donor who had recovered from COVID-19. The chain is built from TRBV9 and TRBJ2-1; TRBD2 matches 8 bases. Sample: peripheral blood, taken after recovery from COVID-19. CDR3 amino acids: CASSVGPAGVNNEQFF. CDR3 DNA sequence: TGTGCCAGCAGCGTAGGGCCAGCGGGAGTGAACAATGAGCAGTTCTTC.